These T cell receptor beta chains were read from a single sample in a study of T cell changes during pregnancy in multiple sclerosis. The assay was immunoSEQ multiplex PCR, and TCRdb's table has in-frame clones only and misses some. The repertoire holds roughly 55,000 clones, about 90% seen once, with about 0.18% in the top ten. Sequenced here: CD4+ T cells from peripheral blood mononuclear cells, sampled after pregnancy. The receptor set was obtained from a female donor in good health, enrolled as a control in a pregnancy study. Each CDR3 is given with its conserved first and last residue. Fields, in order: V gene, D gene, clone size, CDR3 length, J gene, CDR3 protein, CDR3 DNA. The D gene is left open where the match is weak. Size values are once, few and many counts, or a class for expanded clones, and some rows have none.

v_call: TRBV5-1
d_call: .
clone_size: .
cdr3_length: 14
j_call: TRBJ2-1
cdr3_aa: CASSLVSLNSEQFF
cdr3_nt: TGCGCCAGCAGCTTGGTTTCCCTAAACAGTGAGCAGTTCTTC

v_call: TRBV7-9
d_call: .
clone_size: once
cdr3_length: 14
j_call: TRBJ1-1
cdr3_aa: CASSEAPLNTEAFF
cdr3_nt: TGTGCCAGCAGCGAGGCCCCTCTGAACACTGAAGCTTTCTTT

v_call: TRBV2
d_call: .
clone_size: .
cdr3_length: 15
j_call: TRBJ2-7
cdr3_aa: CASSGGSLTTYEQYF
cdr3_nt: TGTGCCAGCAGTGGCGGCTCGCTAACAACCTACGAGCAGTACTTC

v_call: TRBV7-2
d_call: .
clone_size: .
cdr3_length: 14
j_call: TRBJ2-2
cdr3_aa: CASSLPLRTGELFF
cdr3_nt: TGTGCCAGCAGCTTACCCTTGCGGACCGGGGAGCTGTTTTTT

v_call: TRBV7-3
d_call: TRBD2
clone_size: .
cdr3_length: 15
j_call: TRBJ2-2
cdr3_aa: CASSLTGTSHGELFF
cdr3_nt: TGTGCCAGCAGCTTAACCGGGACTAGTCACGGGGAGCTGTTTTTT

v_call: TRBV5-1
d_call: TRBD1
clone_size: .
cdr3_length: 15
j_call: TRBJ1-5
cdr3_aa: CASSLGGQGNQPQHF
cdr3_nt: TGCGCCAGCAGCTTGGGAGGACAGGGAAATCAGCCCCAGCATTTT

v_call: TRBV7-6
d_call: .
clone_size: .
cdr3_length: 15
j_call: TRBJ1-6
cdr3_aa: CASRETGSYNSPLHF
cdr3_nt: TGTGCCAGCAGAGAAACAGGGTCCTATAATTCACCCCTCCACTTT

v_call: TRBV7-2
d_call: TRBD1
clone_size: .
cdr3_length: 15
j_call: TRBJ2-7
cdr3_aa: CASSTHGQGLYEQYF
cdr3_nt: TGTGCCAGCAGCACCCACGGACAGGGCCTCTACGAGCAGTACTTC

v_call: TRBV5-1
d_call: TRBD2
clone_size: .
cdr3_length: 16
j_call: TRBJ2-2
cdr3_aa: CASSPTAGKHSGELFF
cdr3_nt: TGCGCCAGCAGCCCGACAGCGGGGAAACATTCCGGGGAGCTGTTTTTT

v_call: TRBV30
d_call: TRBD1
clone_size: .
cdr3_length: 17
j_call: TRBJ1-2
cdr3_aa: CAWSSPSSQGFLRGYTF
cdr3_nt: TGTGCCTGGAGTTCGCCATCCTCACAGGGGTTTTTGAGGGGCTACACCTTC

v_call: TRBV14
d_call: TRBD2
clone_size: .
cdr3_length: 14
j_call: TRBJ2-3
cdr3_aa: CASSLGLAWDTQYF
cdr3_nt: TGTGCCAGCAGCCTTGGACTAGCGTGGGATACGCAGTATTTT

v_call: TRBV28
d_call: .
clone_size: .
cdr3_length: 14
j_call: TRBJ2-5
cdr3_aa: CASKGNRIQETQYF
cdr3_nt: TGTGCCAGCAAGGGTAACAGGATCCAAGAGACCCAGTACTTC

v_call: TRBV2
d_call: .
clone_size: .
cdr3_length: 14
j_call: TRBJ2-1
cdr3_aa: CASSDGGGYNEQFF
cdr3_nt: TGTGCCAGCAGTGATGGGGGCGGATACAATGAGCAGTTCTTC

v_call: TRBV12-5
d_call: TRBD2
clone_size: .
cdr3_length: 14
j_call: TRBJ2-1
cdr3_aa: CASGAGITYNEQFF
cdr3_nt: TGTGCTAGTGGAGCGGGGATAACCTACAATGAGCAGTTCTTC

v_call: TRBV7-2
d_call: TRBD1
clone_size: .
cdr3_length: 15
j_call: TRBJ2-3
cdr3_aa: CASIPSETGADTQYF
cdr3_nt: TGTGCCAGCATCCCTAGCGAGACAGGGGCAGATACGCAGTATTTT

v_call: TRBV18
d_call: .
clone_size: .
cdr3_length: 15
j_call: TRBJ1-5
cdr3_aa: CASSPAGTGNQPQHF
cdr3_nt: TGTGCCAGCTCCCCCGCGGGGACGGGCAATCAGCCCCAGCATTTT

v_call: TRBV14
d_call: .
clone_size: once
cdr3_length: 14
j_call: TRBJ2-2
cdr3_aa: CASSVAGLIGELFF
cdr3_nt: TGTGCCAGCAGCGTCGCAGGTTTGATCGGGGAGCTGTTTTTT

v_call: TRBV9
d_call: .
clone_size: .
cdr3_length: 18
j_call: TRBJ2-6
cdr3_aa: CASSVPSSDWPGANVLTF
cdr3_nt: TGTGCCAGCAGCGTACCCTCGTCTGACTGGCCTGGGGCCAACGTCCTGACTTTC

v_call: TRBV7-2
d_call: .
clone_size: .
cdr3_length: 13
j_call: TRBJ2-3
cdr3_aa: CASCQSRTDTQYF
cdr3_nt: TGTGCCAGCTGCCAGTCTCGCACAGATACGCAGTATTTT

v_call: TRBV4-2
d_call: TRBD1
clone_size: few
cdr3_length: 15
j_call: TRBJ1-5
cdr3_aa: CASSQPTGINQPQHF
cdr3_nt: TGTGCCAGCAGCCAACCGACAGGGATCAATCAGCCCCAGCATTTT

v_call: TRBV7-3
d_call: .
clone_size: once
cdr3_length: 15
j_call: TRBJ2-3
cdr3_aa: CASSPPLSSTDTQYF
cdr3_nt: TGTGCCAGCAGCCCCCCACTGAGTAGCACAGATACGCAGTATTTT

v_call: TRBV4-2
d_call: .
clone_size: .
cdr3_length: 16
j_call: TRBJ2-7
cdr3_aa: CASSQDRRDSYYEQYF
cdr3_nt: TGTGCCAGCAGCCAAGATCGGCGGGACTCGTACTACGAGCAGTACTTC

v_call: TRBV4-1
d_call: TRBD1
clone_size: .
cdr3_length: 15
j_call: TRBJ1-2
cdr3_aa: CASSQEGTGGYGYTF
cdr3_nt: TGCGCCAGCAGCCAAGAGGGGACAGGGGGCTATGGCTACACCTTC

v_call: TRBV10-3
d_call: TRBD1
clone_size: .
cdr3_length: 14
j_call: TRBJ1-2
cdr3_aa: CAIRLTEGAKGYTF
cdr3_nt: TGTGCCATCAGGCTTACCGAGGGGGCGAAGGGCTACACCTTC

v_call: TRBV7-9
d_call: TRBD1
clone_size: few
cdr3_length: 16
j_call: TRBJ1-6
cdr3_aa: CASSLGGGQGNSPLHF
cdr3_nt: TGTGCCAGCAGCTTAGGGGGGGGACAGGGGAATTCACCCCTCCACTTT

v_call: TRBV7-6
d_call: TRBD1
clone_size: .
cdr3_length: 14
j_call: TRBJ1-6
cdr3_aa: CASSSGTGNSPLHF
cdr3_nt: TGTGCCAGCAGCTCAGGGACAGGGAACTCACCCCTCCACTTT

v_call: TRBV5-1
d_call: .
clone_size: .
cdr3_length: 15
j_call: TRBJ2-2
cdr3_aa: CASSPGQGGAGELFF
cdr3_nt: TGCGCCAGCAGCCCCGGACAGGGAGGGGCCGGGGAGCTGTTTTTT

v_call: TRBV18
d_call: .
clone_size: .
cdr3_length: 15
j_call: TRBJ1-3
cdr3_aa: CASSPGRTGGNTIYF
cdr3_nt: TGTGCCAGCTCACCAGGGCGTACGGGAGGAAACACCATATATTTT

v_call: TRBV30
d_call: .
clone_size: few
cdr3_length: 11
j_call: TRBJ1-1
cdr3_aa: CALYPGTEAFF
cdr3_nt: TGTGCCCTCTACCCGGGGACTGAAGCTTTCTTT

v_call: TRBV29-1
d_call: TRBD2
clone_size: .
cdr3_length: 10
j_call: TRBJ2-5
cdr3_aa: CVGGAETQYF
cdr3_nt: TGCGTCGGGGGGGCGGAGACCCAGTACTTC

v_call: TRBV7-9
d_call: .
clone_size: .
cdr3_length: 16
j_call: TRBJ2-6
cdr3_aa: CASSLVGRPGANVLTF
cdr3_nt: TGTGCCAGCAGCTTAGTGGGGAGGCCTGGGGCCAACGTCCTGACTTTC

v_call: TRBV5-1
d_call: TRBD2
clone_size: .
cdr3_length: 15
j_call: TRBJ2-7
cdr3_aa: CASSPGMGGYGEQYF
cdr3_nt: TGCGCCAGCAGCCCGGGGATGGGGGGGTACGGCGAGCAGTACTTC

v_call: TRBV15
d_call: TRBD1
clone_size: .
cdr3_length: 14
j_call: TRBJ2-7
cdr3_aa: CATSRGGTGAEQYF
cdr3_nt: TGTGCCACCAGCAGAGGGGGGACAGGGGCCGAGCAGTACTTC

v_call: TRBV18
d_call: .
clone_size: .
cdr3_length: 13
j_call: TRBJ2-1
cdr3_aa: CASSPLASNEQFF
cdr3_nt: TGTGCCAGCTCACCACTAGCCTCCAATGAGCAGTTCTTC

v_call: TRBV2
d_call: .
clone_size: .
cdr3_length: 13
j_call: TRBJ2-1
cdr3_aa: CASSVIRQAEQFF
cdr3_nt: TGTGCCAGCAGTGTCATCAGGCAGGCCGAGCAGTTCTTC

v_call: TRBV28
d_call: .
clone_size: few
cdr3_length: 12
j_call: TRBJ1-1
cdr3_aa: CASSSMETEAFF
cdr3_nt: TGTGCCAGCAGTTCGATGGAGACTGAAGCTTTCTTT

v_call: TRBV19
d_call: TRBD1
clone_size: .
cdr3_length: 14
j_call: TRBJ2-2
cdr3_aa: CASKGTGVTGELFF
cdr3_nt: TGTGCCAGTAAAGGGACAGGGGTCACCGGGGAGCTGTTTTTT

v_call: TRBV7-9
d_call: .
clone_size: .
cdr3_length: 16
j_call: TRBJ2-3
cdr3_aa: CASSPPGSRSTDTQYF
cdr3_nt: TGTGCCAGCAGCCCCCCTGGCAGTCGTAGCACAGATACGCAGTATTTT

v_call: TRBV30
d_call: .
clone_size: .
cdr3_length: 13
j_call: TRBJ1-1
cdr3_aa: CAWNIGRGSEAFF
cdr3_nt: TGTGCCTGGAATATAGGACGAGGGTCTGAAGCTTTCTTT

v_call: TRBV7-2
d_call: .
clone_size: .
cdr3_length: 14
j_call: TRBJ2-1
cdr3_aa: CASSSQAGANEQFF
cdr3_nt: TGTGCCAGCAGCTCCCAGGCAGGGGCCAATGAGCAGTTCTTC

v_call: TRBV7-9
d_call: TRBD1
clone_size: .
cdr3_length: 15
j_call: TRBJ2-2
cdr3_aa: CASTFPGQRSGELFF
cdr3_nt: TGTGCCAGCACCTTCCCGGGACAGAGATCCGGGGAGCTGTTTTTT

v_call: TRBV4-1
d_call: .
clone_size: .
cdr3_length: 15
j_call: TRBJ1-2
cdr3_aa: CASSQDRSSNYGYTF
cdr3_nt: TGCGCCAGCAGCCAAGATAGGAGCTCTAACTATGGCTACACCTTC

v_call: TRBV2
d_call: TRBD1
clone_size: .
cdr3_length: 15
j_call: TRBJ1-2
cdr3_aa: CASSLRDRGQYGYTF
cdr3_nt: TGTGCCAGCAGCCTCCGGGACAGGGGGCAATATGGCTACACCTTC

v_call: TRBV2
d_call: TRBD1
clone_size: .
cdr3_length: 13
j_call: TRBJ1-1
cdr3_aa: CASTGQGGTEAFF
cdr3_nt: TGTGCCAGCACAGGACAGGGCGGCACTGAAGCTTTCTTT

v_call: TRBV15
d_call: .
clone_size: .
cdr3_length: 15
j_call: TRBJ1-4
cdr3_aa: CATSRDQGANEKLFF
cdr3_nt: TGTGCCACCAGCAGAGATCAGGGCGCGAATGAAAAACTGTTTTTT

v_call: TRBV2
d_call: TRBD1
clone_size: .
cdr3_length: 13
j_call: TRBJ2-1
cdr3_aa: CASSSGQGDRQFF
cdr3_nt: TGTGCCAGCAGCTCGGGACAGGGCGACCGGCAGTTCTTC

v_call: TRBV27
d_call: TRBD1
clone_size: once
cdr3_length: 15
j_call: TRBJ1-4
cdr3_aa: CASSGRTGSNEKLFF
cdr3_nt: TGTGCCAGCAGTGGCCGGACAGGGTCGAATGAAAAACTGTTTTTT

v_call: TRBV9
d_call: .
clone_size: .
cdr3_length: 15
j_call: TRBJ2-3
cdr3_aa: CASSVTWGMTDTQYF
cdr3_nt: TGTGCCAGCAGCGTTACGTGGGGCATGACAGATACGCAGTATTTT

v_call: TRBV11-2
d_call: .
clone_size: .
cdr3_length: 13
j_call: TRBJ2-1
cdr3_aa: CASSFPGRGEQFF
cdr3_nt: TGTGCCAGCAGCTTCCCGGGGCGGGGAGAGCAGTTCTTC

v_call: TRBV6-7
d_call: TRBD1
clone_size: .
cdr3_length: 15
j_call: TRBJ2-2
cdr3_aa: CASRRTGTNTGELFF
cdr3_nt: TGTGCCAGCAGACGGACAGGGACGAACACCGGGGAGCTGTTTTTT

v_call: TRBV14
d_call: .
clone_size: .
cdr3_length: 15
j_call: TRBJ2-3
cdr3_aa: CASSQGAGGPDTQYF
cdr3_nt: TGTGCCAGCAGCCAAGGGGCCGGGGGACCAGATACGCAGTATTTT

v_call: TRBV7-2
d_call: .
clone_size: .
cdr3_length: 15
j_call: TRBJ1-2
cdr3_aa: CASSPSAGSGYGYTF
cdr3_nt: TGTGCCAGCAGCCCTAGTGCGGGGTCGGGCTATGGCTACACCTTC

v_call: TRBV28
d_call: .
clone_size: few
cdr3_length: 11
j_call: TRBJ1-5
cdr3_aa: CASSSPSAQHF
cdr3_nt: TGTGCCAGCAGTTCCCCCTCGGCCCAGCATTTT

v_call: TRBV19
d_call: TRBD2
clone_size: .
cdr3_length: 18
j_call: TRBJ2-3
cdr3_aa: CASSTGEGIFLGTDTQYF
cdr3_nt: TGTGCCAGTAGTACGGGGGAGGGAATATTTTTGGGCACAGATACGCAGTATTTT

v_call: TRBV6-5
d_call: .
clone_size: .
cdr3_length: 13
j_call: TRBJ2-2
cdr3_aa: CASLGTNTGELFF
cdr3_nt: TGTGCCAGCCTCGGGACGAACACCGGGGAGCTGTTTTTT

v_call: TRBV4-3
d_call: .
clone_size: .
cdr3_length: 14
j_call: TRBJ2-2
cdr3_aa: CASSQASNTGELFF
cdr3_nt: TGCGCCAGCAGCCAGGCCAGTAACACCGGGGAGCTGTTTTTT

v_call: TRBV7-9
d_call: TRBD1
clone_size: .
cdr3_length: 13
j_call: TRBJ2-2
cdr3_aa: CANDRGNTGELFF
cdr3_nt: TGTGCCAACGACAGGGGAAACACCGGGGAGCTGTTTTTT

v_call: TRBV28
d_call: TRBD1
clone_size: .
cdr3_length: 17
j_call: TRBJ1-6
cdr3_aa: CASSLPTMTGANSPLHF
cdr3_nt: TGTGCCAGCAGTCTTCCCACAATGACAGGGGCCAATTCACCCCTCCACTTT

v_call: TRBV4-1
d_call: .
clone_size: .
cdr3_length: 17
j_call: TRBJ2-7
cdr3_aa: CASSQQDRDPRLDVQYF
cdr3_nt: TGCGCCAGCAGCCAACAAGACAGGGATCCTAGACTAGATGTGCAGTACTTC